The rows below give T cell receptor beta chains drawn from one sample of a study of T cell changes during pregnancy in multiple sclerosis. TCRdb's copy holds only in-frame clones and misses some; the assay was immunoSEQ multiplex PCR. The repertoire includes tens of thousands of clones, more than 85% of them detected once, and 1.5% to 2% sits in the top ten. The sample consisted of peripheral blood, taken in the first trimester of pregnancy. The source is a female donor in good health, enrolled as a control in a pregnancy study. Each CDR3 is given with its conserved first and last residue. Each record gives: J gene, V gene, clone size, D gene, CDR3 protein, CDR3 DNA. The D gene is left open where the match is weak. Size is stated for part of the rows, as once, few or many counts, or as a class when the clone is expanded.

j_call: TRBJ1-5; v_call: TRBV2; clone_size: few; d_call: -; cdr3_aa: CASSESVGNQPQHF; cdr3_nt: TGTGCCAGCAGTGAGAGTGTGGGCAATCAGCCCCAGCATTTT
j_call: TRBJ2-7; v_call: TRBV2; clone_size: -; d_call: TRBD1; cdr3_aa: CASRIQGNSYEQYF; cdr3_nt: TGTGCCAGCAGGATACAGGGGAACTCCTACGAGCAGTACTTC
j_call: TRBJ1-3; v_call: TRBV6-6; clone_size: -; d_call: -; cdr3_aa: CASSYDGGSGNTIYF; cdr3_nt: TGTGCCAGCAGTTACGACGGGGGCTCTGGAAACACCATATATTTT
j_call: TRBJ1-5; v_call: TRBV28; clone_size: -; d_call: TRBD1; cdr3_aa: CASTPGQGTQPQHF; cdr3_nt: TGTGCCAGTACCCCGGGACAGGGTACTCAGCCCCAGCATTTT
j_call: TRBJ1-1; v_call: TRBV19; clone_size: few; d_call: -; cdr3_aa: CASSIKLNAEAFF; cdr3_nt: TGTGCCAGTAGTATCAAACTAAACGCTGAAGCTTTCTTT
j_call: TRBJ2-1; v_call: TRBV5-1; clone_size: -; d_call: -; cdr3_aa: CASSLERLPYNEQFF; cdr3_nt: TGCGCCAGCAGCTTGGAGCGACTACCCTACAATGAGCAGTTCTTC
j_call: TRBJ2-1; v_call: TRBV5-6; clone_size: -; d_call: TRBD2; cdr3_aa: CASSAGLAYYNEQFF; cdr3_nt: TGTGCCAGCAGCGCGGGACTAGCGTATTACAATGAGCAGTTCTTC
j_call: TRBJ1-5; v_call: TRBV7-2; clone_size: -; d_call: -; cdr3_aa: CASSFRRRGQPQHF; cdr3_nt: TGTGCCAGCAGCTTCCGACGGCGGGGTCAGCCCCAGCATTTT
j_call: TRBJ2-7; v_call: TRBV4-1; clone_size: -; d_call: -; cdr3_aa: CASSQSRDYEQYF; cdr3_nt: TGCGCCAGCAGCCAAAGCAGGGACTACGAGCAGTACTTC
j_call: TRBJ1-2; v_call: TRBV16; clone_size: -; d_call: -; cdr3_aa: CASSQSITDYGYTF; cdr3_nt: TGTGCCAGCAGCCAATCGATAACAGACTATGGCTACACCTTC
j_call: TRBJ1-4; v_call: TRBV11-2; clone_size: -; d_call: -; cdr3_aa: CASTLRGEKLFF; cdr3_nt: TGTGCCAGTACCCTCCGGGGAGAAAAACTGTTTTTT
j_call: TRBJ2-7; v_call: TRBV5-1; clone_size: -; d_call: TRBD2; cdr3_aa: CASSSRTSGLSGSSYEQYF; cdr3_nt: TGCGCCAGCAGCTCACGGACTAGCGGACTCTCGGGGAGCTCCTACGAGCAGTACTTC
j_call: TRBJ1-1; v_call: TRBV28; clone_size: -; d_call: -; cdr3_aa: CASSRRGRNTEAFF; cdr3_nt: TGTGCCAGCAGTCGCAGGGGAAGGAACACTGAAGCTTTCTTT
j_call: TRBJ2-7; v_call: TRBV19; clone_size: -; d_call: -; cdr3_aa: CASSAGQTYEQYF; cdr3_nt: TGTGCCAGTAGTGCCGGACAAACCTACGAGCAGTACTTC
j_call: TRBJ2-1; v_call: TRBV6-1; clone_size: -; d_call: TRBD2; cdr3_aa: CASSGAGGLPYNEQFF; cdr3_nt: TGTGCCAGCAGTGGGGCGGGGGGGCTTCCCTACAATGAGCAGTTCTTC
j_call: TRBJ2-7; v_call: TRBV7-2; clone_size: -; d_call: -; cdr3_aa: CASSLVPLANYEQYF; cdr3_nt: TGTGCCAGCAGCTTGGTCCCATTAGCGAATTACGAGCAGTACTTC
j_call: TRBJ2-7; v_call: TRBV5-1; clone_size: -; d_call: TRBD1; cdr3_aa: CASSDPGTVPYEQYF; cdr3_nt: TGCGCCAGCAGCGACCCCGGGACAGTCCCGTACGAGCAGTACTTC
j_call: TRBJ2-3; v_call: TRBV11-2; clone_size: -; d_call: TRBD2; cdr3_aa: CASSLPRLAGDTQYF; cdr3_nt: TGTGCCAGCAGCTTACCCCGACTAGCCGGAGATACGCAGTATTTT
j_call: TRBJ1-3; v_call: TRBV4-2; clone_size: -; d_call: TRBD1; cdr3_aa: CASSLGGQGISGNTIYF; cdr3_nt: TGTGCCAGCAGCCTCGGCGGACAGGGGATCTCTGGAAACACCATATATTTT
j_call: TRBJ2-7; v_call: TRBV14; clone_size: -; d_call: TRBD1; cdr3_aa: CASSPTRQGEQYF; cdr3_nt: TGTGCCAGCAGCCCAACTAGACAGGGAGAGCAGTACTTC
j_call: TRBJ2-1; v_call: TRBV25-1; clone_size: -; d_call: TRBD1; cdr3_aa: CASSEGTGMSSYNEQFF; cdr3_nt: TGTGCCAGCAGTGAAGGGACAGGCATGAGCTCCTACAATGAGCAGTTCTTC
j_call: TRBJ1-5; v_call: TRBV19; clone_size: once; d_call: -; cdr3_aa: CASSLRAAGDNQPQHF; cdr3_nt: TGTGCCAGTAGCTTACGGGCAGCGGGGGATAATCAGCCCCAGCATTTT
j_call: TRBJ2-6; v_call: TRBV5-1; clone_size: -; d_call: TRBD2; cdr3_aa: CASSPTIAGGGANVLTF; cdr3_nt: TGCGCCAGCAGCCCCACCATTGCGGGGGGCGGGGCCAACGTCCTGACTTTC
j_call: TRBJ2-1; v_call: TRBV6-6; clone_size: -; d_call: TRBD2; cdr3_aa: CASSFLLAAYNEQFF; cdr3_nt: TGTGCCAGCAGTTTCTTACTAGCGGCCTACAATGAGCAGTTCTTC
j_call: TRBJ2-7; v_call: TRBV6-1; clone_size: -; d_call: TRBD1; cdr3_aa: CASSEAPGQGIYEQYF; cdr3_nt: TGTGCCAGCAGTGAAGCGCCCGGACAGGGGATCTACGAGCAGTACTTC
j_call: TRBJ2-7; v_call: TRBV28; clone_size: -; d_call: -; cdr3_aa: CASRSRGYEQYF; cdr3_nt: TGTGCCAGCCGCTCCAGGGGTTACGAGCAGTACTTC
j_call: TRBJ2-7; v_call: TRBV25-1; clone_size: -; d_call: -; cdr3_aa: CASMGVFGTPNSYEQYF; cdr3_nt: TGTGCCAGCATGGGTGTGTTCGGGACTCCGAACTCCTACGAGCAGTACTTC
j_call: TRBJ2-2; v_call: TRBV4-1; clone_size: -; d_call: -; cdr3_aa: CASSRDSQGTNTGELFF; cdr3_nt: TGCGCCAGCAGCCGAGATTCCCAGGGTACTAACACCGGGGAGCTGTTTTTT
j_call: TRBJ2-2; v_call: TRBV7-9; clone_size: -; d_call: -; cdr3_aa: CAAIQVTGELFF; cdr3_nt: TGTGCCGCAATACAGGTGACCGGGGAGCTGTTTTTT
j_call: TRBJ1-1; v_call: TRBV27; clone_size: once; d_call: -; cdr3_aa: CASSFYGSDTEAFF; cdr3_nt: TGTGCCAGCAGTTTTTACGGTTCGGACACTGAAGCTTTCTTT
j_call: TRBJ2-1; v_call: TRBV9; clone_size: -; d_call: -; cdr3_aa: CASSVGAGLGINEQFF; cdr3_nt: TGTGCCAGCAGCGTAGGGGCAGGGCTAGGAATCAATGAGCAGTTCTTC
j_call: TRBJ1-1; v_call: TRBV28; clone_size: -; d_call: -; cdr3_aa: CAGRGRGWNTEAFF; cdr3_nt: TGTGCCGGCCGGGGGAGAGGGTGGAACACTGAAGCTTTCTTT
j_call: TRBJ2-7; v_call: TRBV28; clone_size: once; d_call: -; cdr3_aa: CASISPLSTGYEQYF; cdr3_nt: TGTGCCAGCATCTCGCCCCTTTCCACAGGCTACGAGCAGTACTTC
j_call: TRBJ2-3; v_call: TRBV28; clone_size: -; d_call: -; cdr3_aa: CASSFDWGGTDTQYF; cdr3_nt: TGTGCCAGCAGTTTTGATTGGGGGGGCACAGATACGCAGTATTTT
j_call: TRBJ2-2; v_call: TRBV19; clone_size: once; d_call: TRBD2; cdr3_aa: CASSISSGTYGELFF; cdr3_nt: TGTGCCAGTAGTATTTCTAGCGGGACGTACGGGGAGCTGTTTTTT
j_call: TRBJ2-5; v_call: TRBV7-6; clone_size: -; d_call: TRBD2; cdr3_aa: CASSAGLAGTQETQYF; cdr3_nt: TGTGCCAGCAGCGCTGGACTAGCGGGGACCCAAGAGACCCAGTACTTC
j_call: TRBJ2-5; v_call: TRBV27; clone_size: -; d_call: TRBD1; cdr3_aa: CASSTRQGAVETQYF; cdr3_nt: TGTGCCAGCAGTACTCGACAGGGGGCGGTGGAGACCCAGTACTTC
j_call: TRBJ2-7; v_call: TRBV4-1; clone_size: once; d_call: -; cdr3_aa: CASSQTKGSGYEQYF; cdr3_nt: TGCGCCAGCAGCCAAACAAAGGGTTCGGGGTACGAGCAGTACTTC
j_call: TRBJ1-1; v_call: TRBV7-2; clone_size: -; d_call: -; cdr3_aa: CASSLQQNTEAFF; cdr3_nt: TGTGCCAGCAGCTTACAACAGAACACTGAAGCTTTCTTT
j_call: TRBJ2-1; v_call: TRBV5-4; clone_size: -; d_call: TRBD1; cdr3_aa: CASSLGGQNYNEQFF; cdr3_nt: TGTGCCAGCAGCTTGGGGGGACAGAACTACAATGAGCAGTTCTTC
j_call: TRBJ2-5; v_call: TRBV18; clone_size: -; d_call: -; cdr3_aa: CASSPIAQAGKDF; cdr3_nt: TGTGCCAGCTCACCCATTGCTCAGGCAGGGAAAGACTTC
j_call: TRBJ1-1; v_call: TRBV5-4; clone_size: -; d_call: -; cdr3_aa: CASSPKQGNTEAFF; cdr3_nt: TGTGCCAGCAGCCCAAAACAGGGGAACACTGAAGCTTTCTTT
j_call: TRBJ1-1; v_call: TRBV19; clone_size: -; d_call: TRBD1; cdr3_aa: CASSRDRGSITEAFF; cdr3_nt: TGTGCCAGTAGTAGGGACAGGGGGAGTATCACTGAAGCTTTCTTT
j_call: TRBJ2-3; v_call: TRBV7-9; clone_size: -; d_call: TRBD2; cdr3_aa: CASSYSLAGDGTDTQYF; cdr3_nt: TGTGCCAGCAGCTATAGCCTAGCGGGAGACGGCACAGATACGCAGTATTTT
j_call: TRBJ2-5; v_call: TRBV18; clone_size: -; d_call: -; cdr3_aa: CASSEKETQYF; cdr3_nt: TGTGCCAGCTCGGAGAAAGAGACCCAGTACTTC
j_call: TRBJ2-5; v_call: TRBV7-8; clone_size: once; d_call: TRBD1; cdr3_aa: CASSTLTGNQETQYF; cdr3_nt: TGTGCCAGCAGCACCCTGACAGGGAACCAAGAGACCCAGTACTTC
j_call: TRBJ1-1; v_call: TRBV18; clone_size: once; d_call: -; cdr3_aa: CASSRAEAYTEAFF; cdr3_nt: TGTGCCAGCTCACGTGCTGAGGCCTACACTGAAGCTTTCTTT
j_call: TRBJ2-7; v_call: TRBV7-8; clone_size: once; d_call: TRBD2; cdr3_aa: CASTRSGRVYEQYF; cdr3_nt: TGTGCCAGCACCCGAAGCGGGAGGGTCTACGAGCAGTACTTC
j_call: TRBJ2-3; v_call: TRBV7-2; clone_size: -; d_call: -; cdr3_aa: CASSLDGSTDTQYF; cdr3_nt: TGTGCCAGCAGCTTAGACGGTAGCACAGATACGCAGTATTTT
j_call: TRBJ2-7; v_call: TRBV27; clone_size: -; d_call: TRBD2; cdr3_aa: CASSLEGTSASYEQYF; cdr3_nt: TGTGCCAGCAGTTTAGAGGGGACTAGCGCCTCCTACGAGCAGTACTTC
j_call: TRBJ1-5; v_call: TRBV6-1; clone_size: -; d_call: -; cdr3_aa: CASSPPRQPQHF; cdr3_nt: TGTGCCAGCAGTCCCCCGCGGCAGCCCCAGCATTTT
j_call: TRBJ2-3; v_call: TRBV5-1; clone_size: -; d_call: TRBD1; cdr3_aa: CASRLTGGRSDTQYF; cdr3_nt: TGCGCCAGCAGATTGACAGGGGGCAGGTCAGATACGCAGTATTTT
j_call: TRBJ2-7; v_call: TRBV4-1; clone_size: -; d_call: -; cdr3_aa: CASSQAGSTYEQYF; cdr3_nt: TGCGCCAGCAGCCAAGCAGGCAGTACCTACGAGCAGTACTTC
j_call: TRBJ2-3; v_call: TRBV7-9; clone_size: -; d_call: TRBD1; cdr3_aa: CASSEGTGSDTQYF; cdr3_nt: TGTGCCAGCAGCGAGGGGACAGGGTCAGATACGCAGTATTTT
j_call: TRBJ2-7; v_call: TRBV9; clone_size: -; d_call: TRBD2; cdr3_aa: CASSPGLRSYEQYF; cdr3_nt: TGTGCCAGCAGCCCGGGACTACGCTCCTACGAGCAGTACTTC
j_call: TRBJ2-5; v_call: TRBV11-2; clone_size: -; d_call: TRBD2; cdr3_aa: CASSPTLSGRGGTQYF; cdr3_nt: TGTGCCAGCAGCCCCACTCTCTCGGGACGGGGGGGGACCCAGTACTTC
j_call: TRBJ1-2; v_call: TRBV6-5; clone_size: -; d_call: -; cdr3_aa: CASSSPTPNYGYTF; cdr3_nt: TGTGCCAGCAGTTCCCCGACACCAAACTATGGCTACACCTTC
j_call: TRBJ2-3; v_call: TRBV28; clone_size: -; d_call: TRBD2; cdr3_aa: CASSFPTSGIKTDTQYF; cdr3_nt: TGTGCCAGCAGTTTCCCGACTAGCGGGATAAAGACAGATACGCAGTATTTT